This T cell receptor beta chain stems from a study of post-analysis software for immune sequencing data. Unique molecular identifiers were present in the TCR beta cDNA libraries. A single record per CDR3 protein comes from TCRdb applying MiXCR to the PCR reads. The sample carries fewer than 900,000 distinct CDR3 sequences, roughly 50% recorded once. Study-level results: Patients used a handful of TRBV segments, including TRBV5-6, TRBV5-1 and TRBV20-1, more often than controls.

This clonotype was detected a few times. What it binds is unknown. CDR1 and CDR2 (germline): SQVTM, ANQGSEA. The CDR3 consists of 18 residues. Trimming cost V 3 bases and J 3 bases, with 26 bases left between them. The rearrangement joins TRBV29-1 to TRBJ1-2; the D is unclear. Sequencing was done on a sample of blood. The sequence was obtained from a girl aged 10-17 years with multiple sclerosis. CDR3 DNA sequence: TGCAGCGTTGATGTCACCCCGAAGGACTCTAAGGAGGACTATGGCTACACCTTC. Translation gives CSVDVTPKDSKEDYGYTF.